Presented here are 11 T cell receptor beta chains from one specimen sequenced in a study of blood T cell repertoires in COVID-19. The protocol was immunoSEQ multiplex PCR, while the TCRdb copy is restricted to in-frame clones and leaves out a portion. Of more than 55,000 clones listed, 92% are singletons. The sequencing input was peripheral blood. The receptors originated from a man aged 50-60 years with active COVID-19.

This clone was observed a single time. The chain combines TRBV6-1 with TRBJ1-5; 7 bases match TRBD1. The CDR3 is 16 residues long. J was trimmed by 3 bases and V by 2 bases; bases with no gene match: 7. From germline, CDR1 is MNHNS and CDR2 SASEGT. The CDR3 nucleotides are TGTGCCAGCAGTGAAAAGGGGGCTGCTTACAATCAGCCCCAGCATTTT. Its translation: CASSEKGAAYNQPQHF.

The rearrangement joins TRBV20-1 to TRBJ2-4; D uncertain. Germline values: CDR1 DFQATT, CDR2 SNEGSKA (reference sequence). Trimming removed 2 bases from V and 6 bases from J, with 5 bases in between. The CDR3 is made up of 11 amino acids. CDR3 in amino acids: CSARKRNIQYF. The CDR3 nucleotides are TGCAGTGCTAGAAAGCGAAACATTCAGTACTTC.

This clone turned up a few times. The gene calls are TRBV11-2 and TRBJ2-7; a possible D gene is TRBD1 (5 bases). V was clipped by 5 bases and J by 3 bases, with 14 bases between them. CDR3 length: 14 residues. Germline CDR1 SGHAT, CDR2 FQNNGV. The CDR3 nucleotides are TGTGCCAGCAGCCCCTTCCAACAGGACTACGAGCAGTACTTC. Translated, it gives CASSPFQQDYEQYF.

V gene TRBV20-1 combines with J gene TRBJ1-2; 7 nucleotides line up with TRBD1. CDR1 and CDR2 from the germline V gene are DFQATT and SNEGSKA (reference sequence). There are 14 residues in the CDR3. Losses at the gene ends were 3 bases for V and 5 bases for J; bases not matched to a gene: 9. In DNA, the CDR3 is TGCAGTGCTAGTCCCCCGGGACAGCCTTATGGCTACACCTTC. Residues: CSASPPGQPYGYTF.

V gene TRBV3-1 (or the pseudogene TRBV3-2) combines with J gene TRBJ2-5, with 11 bases identical to TRBD2. After removal of 3 bases from V and 3 bases from J, the junction contained 9 bases not matched to a gene. The CDR3 contains 17 residues. The germline CDR1 and CDR2 sequences are LGHDT and YNNKEL (reference sequence). Here the CDR3 DNA reads TGTGCCAGCAGCCACCTGACTAGCGGGGAGGTGGAAGAGACCCAGTACTTC. As protein: CASSHLTSGEVEETQYF.

The chain recombines TRBV5-3 with TRBJ2-1; D is unresolved. TRBV5-3 is given ORF status, its function remaining uncertain. V lost 10 bases and J 7 bases, leaving 27 bases between the germline ends. The CDR3 sequence is 16 residues long. CDR3 residues: CAPEPKREDPWNEQFF. The CDR3, as DNA: TGTGCCCCCGAGCCCAAGAGAGAGGATCCATGGAATGAGCAGTTCTTC.

This clone was observed a few times. The chain uses TRBV11-2 and TRBJ2-7; a weak D match, TRBD1 (6 bases). V was shortened by 5 bases and J by 2 bases, with 19 bases between the two germline ends. CDR1 SGHAT and CDR2 FQNNGV come from the germline V gene. The CDR3 is 16 residues long. CDR3 nucleotides: TGTGCCAGCAGCCCAACCATCAGGGGCGCTACCTACGAGCAGTACTTC. This encodes CASSPTIRGATYEQYF. The whole variable domain, remainder taken from reference TRBV11-2 and TRBJ2-7, is EAGVAQSPRYKIIEKRQSVAFWCNPISGHATLYWYQQILGQGPKLLIQFQNNGVVDDSQLPKDRFSAERLKGVDSTLKIQPAKLEDSAVYLCASSPTIRGATYEQYFGPGTRLTVT.

The CDR3 DNA is TGTGCCAGCAGCTTAGATCACCCTGGGCTTATTCACGAGCAGTACTTC. It yields the protein CASSLDHPGLIHEQYF. The chain couples TRBV11-2 to TRBJ2-7, with no clear D. Trimming shortened V by 0 bases and J by 5 bases, and 17 bases separated the two germline ends. Germline V CDR1 and CDR2: SGHAT, FQNNGV. The CDR3 covers 16 residues.

The chain employs TRBV12-5 and TRBJ2-2; 10 bases fit TRBD2. This CDR3 region has 17 residues. The junction had 8 bases not matched to a gene; V was cut back by 3 bases and J by 4 bases. The V gene's germline CDR1 is LGHNT and CDR2 FRNRAP. CDR3 in DNA: TGTGCTAGTGGTTTTGGCGGACTAGCGGCAGTCACCGGGGAGCTGTTTTTT. It is translated as CASGFGGLAAVTGELFF. The full variable domain, with the rest looked up from reference TRBV12-5 and TRBJ2-2, is DARVTQTPRHKVTEMGQEVTMRCQPILGHNTVFWYRQTMMQGLELLAYFRNRAPLDDSGMPKDRFSAEMPDATLATLKIQPSEPRDSAVYFCASGFGGLAAVTGELFFGEGSRLTVL.

This chain connects TRBV19 to TRBJ1-6; D is unclear. CDR1 is LNHDA and CDR2 is SQIVND in the germline V gene (reference sequence). The CDR3 length is 15 residues. Trimming removed 4 bases from V and 7 bases from J, with 14 bases in between. The CDR3 DNA follows: TGTGCCAGTAGTAGTTGGGGAGTGGCGAATTCACCCCTCCACTTT. Translated, it gives CASSSWGVANSPLHF.

This chain uses TRBV5-4 with TRBJ2-1; TRBD2 agrees at 7 bases. The CDR3 totals 14 residues. In germline, CDR1 is SGHNT, CDR2 YYREEE (reference sequence). V trimming: 4 bases; J trimming: 5 bases; junction bases outside the gene matches: 6. CDR3 coding DNA: TGTGCCAGCAGCCCAACTAGCGCGGACAATGAGCAGTTCTTC. Translation gives CASSPTSADNEQFF.